A selection of T cell receptor beta chains follows, all from one sample in a study of cytomegalovirus exposure and HLA in healthy donors. Method: immunoSEQ multiplex PCR; TCRdb's copy keeps in-frame clones and lacks some. The sample consists of 80,000 to 130,000 clones, roughly 82% of them appearing once. The specimen sequenced was PBMCs. The receptor set was obtained from a young woman in good health and CMV-seronegative. Each CDR3 is given with its conserved first and last residue. The D gene is left open where the match is weak. Expanded clones get a size class; other rows say once, few or many, or leave the size out.

d_gene | j_gene | abundance | v_gene | CDR3aa | CDR3nt
. | TRBJ2-7 | . | TRBV29-1 | CSVTREDRVLDEQYF | TGCAGCGTTACTCGGGAGGACAGGGTACTAGACGAGCAGTACTTC
. | TRBJ2-7 | . | TRBV21-1 | CASSKDFSPYEQYF | TGTGCCAGCAGCAAAGACTTTAGTCCCTACGAGCAGTACTTC
TRBD1 | TRBJ2-3 | . | TRBV7-2 | CASSSRTGADTQYF | TGTGCCAGCAGCTCCAGGACAGGGGCAGATACGCAGTATTTT
. | TRBJ2-1 | . | TRBV11-3 | CASSLSRNRNEQFF | TGTGCCAGCAGCTTATCTAGGAACCGCAATGAGCAGTTCTTC
. | TRBJ2-5 | . | TRBV7-2 | CASSLGDISAGETQYF | TGTGCCAGCAGCTTAGGCGACATCTCGGCGGGGGAGACCCAGTACTTC
TRBD1 | TRBJ2-7 | . | TRBV4-3 | CASSQDPGQAPSYEQYF | TGCGCCAGCAGCCAAGACCCGGGACAGGCTCCGTCCTACGAGCAGTACTTC
. | TRBJ2-4 | . | TRBV19 | CASSLRREAGALGNIQYF | TGTGCCAGTAGTCTTCGACGGGAGGCAGGGGCTCTTGGAAACATTCAGTACTTC
TRBD1 | TRBJ2-7 | . | TRBV4-3 | CASSQDLGQGTYEQYF | TGCGCCAGCAGCCAAGATCTGGGACAGGGGACCTACGAGCAGTACTTC
. | TRBJ1-1 | . | TRBV11-2 | CASSGGFRGVVNTEAFF | TGTGCCAGCAGCGGAGGATTCCGGGGGGTCGTGAACACTGAAGCTTTCTTT
TRBD2 | TRBJ2-3 | . | TRBV7-9 | CASSLLVGGTDTQYF | TGTGCCAGCAGCTTACTCGTCGGGGGGACAGATACGCAGTATTTT
TRBD2 | TRBJ2-7 | few | TRBV2 | CASSVTSGSYEQYF | TGTGCCAGCAGTGTCACTAGCGGGAGCTACGAGCAGTACTTC
. | TRBJ1-4 | few | TRBV28 | CASSLIGRMNEKLFF | TGTGCCAGCAGTTTGATTGGGAGAATGAATGAAAAACTGTTTTTT
. | TRBJ1-2 | . | TRBV9 | CASSVGVGQGNEGYTF | TGTGCCAGCAGCGTAGGGGTTGGGCAGGGCAACGAGGGCTACACCTTC
TRBD2 | TRBJ2-2 | once | TRBV4-3 | CASSQEGPGLASTGELFF | TGCGCCAGCAGCCAAGAGGGACCGGGACTAGCTAGCACCGGGGAGCTGTTTTTT
TRBD2 | TRBJ2-2 | . | TRBV7-8 | CASSSPTLAGGRRELFF | TGTGCCAGCAGCTCCCCGACACTAGCGGGAGGGCGTAGGGAGCTGTTTTTT
TRBD2 | TRBJ2-1 | . | TRBV28 | CASSSSTSGRANEQFF | TGTGCCAGCAGTTCCTCCACTAGCGGGAGGGCCAATGAGCAGTTCTTC
. | TRBJ2-7 | . | TRBV6-6 | CASSYSGGGGYEQYF | TGTGCCAGCAGTTACTCAGGGGGAGGGGGGTACGAGCAGTACTTC
. | TRBJ2-3 | . | TRBV7-7 | CASSLGPTDTQYF | TGTGCCAGCAGCTTAGGGCCCACAGATACGCAGTATTTT
. | TRBJ2-7 | . | TRBV11-3 | CASSLKTGSPYEQYF | TGTGCCAGCAGCTTAAAGACAGGTTCCCCTTACGAGCAGTACTTC
. | TRBJ2-2 | . | TRBV28 | CASSLGGTTNTGELFF | TGTGCCAGCAGTTTAGGCGGGACCACAAACACCGGGGAGCTGTTTTTT
. | TRBJ2-7 | . | TRBV28 | CASSQTGFYSYEQYF | TGTGCCAGCAGTCAGACAGGTTTTTACTCCTACGAGCAGTACTTC
TRBD2 | TRBJ2-3 | . | TRBV5-5 | CASSFETSGEFGDTQYF | TGTGCCAGCAGCTTTGAGACTAGCGGGGAGTTCGGGGATACGCAGTATTTT
TRBD1 | TRBJ1-5 | . | TRBV7-2 | CASSPGGTGGFNQPQHF | TGTGCCAGCAGCCCGGGGGGGACAGGGGGTTTCAATCAGCCCCAGCATTTT
. | TRBJ2-2 | . | TRBV11-3 | CASSLKGGSNTGELFF | TGTGCCAGCAGCTTAAAAGGGGGTTCGAACACCGGGGAGCTGTTTTTT
. | TRBJ2-1 | . | TRBV27 | CASSLSKAGHEQFF | TGTGCCAGCAGTTTATCGAAAGCAGGGCATGAGCAGTTCTTC
TRBD1 | TRBJ1-2 | . | TRBV7-9 | CSSSRTHKTGGQGYTF | TGTTCCAGCAGCCGCACACATAAGACAGGGGGGCAAGGCTACACCTTC
. | TRBJ2-7 | . | TRBV6-5 | CASSYSLTGSYEQYF | TGTGCCAGCAGTTACTCATTGACAGGAAGCTACGAGCAGTACTTC
. | TRBJ2-5 | . | TRBV15 | CATSRESGQGWETQYF | TGTGCCACCAGCAGAGAATCGGGGCAGGGGTGGGAGACCCAGTACTTC
. | TRBJ2-3 | few | TRBV7-2 | CASSSHGTLTDTQYF | TGTGCCAGCAGCTCTCACGGGACTCTCACAGATACGCAGTATTTT
. | TRBJ1-1 | . | TRBV2 | CASSEGVSVWAFF | TGTGCCAGCAGTGAAGGTGTCTCGGTGTGGGCTTTCTTT
. | TRBJ2-1 | . | TRBV21-1 | CASSERASGTNEQFF | TGTGCCAGCAGCGAAAGGGCTAGCGGGACAAATGAGCAGTTCTTC
TRBD2 | TRBJ2-5 | . | TRBV11-2 | CASSLLAGVQETQYF | TGTGCCAGCAGCTTGCTAGCGGGGGTCCAAGAGACCCAGTACTTC
TRBD2 | TRBJ2-2 | . | TRBV11-2 | CASSFTSGANTGELFF | TGTGCCAGCAGCTTTACTAGCGGGGCGAACACCGGGGAGCTGTTTTTT
. | TRBJ2-5 | . | TRBV9 | CASTVDSRGQETQYF | TGTGCCAGCACCGTAGATTCAAGGGGGCAAGAGACCCAGTACTTC
. | TRBJ2-2 | . | TRBV2 | CASSDITLRGNTGELFF | TGTGCCAGCAGTGATATAACCCTTCGAGGAAACACCGGGGAGCTGTTTTTT
. | TRBJ1-4 | . | TRBV15 | CATSREGGQLREKLFF | TGTGCCACCAGCAGAGAGGGGGGGCAGTTGCGGGAAAAACTGTTTTTT
TRBD2 | TRBJ2-7 | . | TRBV7-2 | CASSRTGTSGSPYEQYF | TGTGCCAGCAGTCGTACCGGGACTAGCGGCTCTCCCTACGAGCAGTACTTC
TRBD1 | TRBJ1-5 | . | TRBV6-5 | CASSSTTGELNQPQHF | TGTGCCAGCAGTTCCACGACAGGGGAGTTGAATCAGCCCCAGCATTTT
. | TRBJ1-6 | . | TRBV4-1 | CASSQRGGGATYNSPLHF | TGCGCCAGCAGCCAACGAGGGGGGGGCGCAACCTATAATTCACCCCTCCACTTT
TRBD2 | TRBJ2-1 | few | TRBV28 | CASCQRLAGAPGFSCEQFF | TGTGCCAGCTGTCAACGGCTAGCGGGAGCTCCCGGGTTTTCTTGTGAGCAGTTCTTC
. | TRBJ1-5 | . | TRBV7-8 | CASSRGQSHNQPQHF | TGTGCCAGCAGCCGCGGACAGTCGCACAATCAGCCCCAGCATTTT
TRBD1 | TRBJ1-3 | once | TRBV10-1 | CATTGATGNTIYF | TGCGCCACTACAGGGGCTACTGGAAACACCATATATTTT
TRBD2 | TRBJ2-2 | . | TRBV28 | CASSLLLVPGLAGGHYNLTGELFF | TGTGCCAGCAGTTTATTGTTGGTACCGGGACTAGCGGGAGGGCACTATAACCTCACCGGGGAGCTGTTTTTT
. | TRBJ2-4 | . | TRBV9 | CASSVLYPLAEQNIQYF | TGTGCCAGCAGCGTCTTATACCCCTTAGCGGAACAAAACATTCAGTACTTC
. | TRBJ1-1 | . | TRBV18 | CASSLGGGLNTEAFF | TGTGCCAGCTCCCTGGGGGGGGGTCTGAACACTGAAGCTTTCTTT
TRBD1 | TRBJ1-1 | . | TRBV7-9 | CASSLTTGGDTEAFF | TGTGCCAGCAGCTTAACTACAGGGGGGGACACTGAAGCTTTCTTT
TRBD1 | TRBJ1-2 | . | TRBV27 | CASSWDRNNGYTF | TGTGCCAGCAGTTGGGACAGAAACAATGGCTACACCTTC
. | TRBJ1-2 | . | TRBV28 | CASRSIEGYTF | TGTGCCAGCAGGAGTATAGAGGGCTACACCTTC
. | TRBJ1-5 | . | TRBV28 | CASSFTGMSNQPQHF | TGTGCCAGCAGTTTTACAGGGATGAGCAATCAGCCCCAGCATTTT